This TCR beta chain was identified during a study of blood T cell repertoires in COVID-19. The wider study: T cells, B-cell-depleted T cells, or PBMCs supplied cDNA or gDNA.

The CDR3 is 14 amino acids. The germline CDR1 and CDR2 sequences are MDHEN and SYDVKM. V lost 4 bases to trimming and J lost 12 bases; unmatched junction nucleotides: 12. In the original processing: Scientists estimated how many nucleated cells there were by amplifying reference gene primers. Some clones are missing from TCRdb's copy, which holds only in-frame ones; the method was immunoSEQ multiplex PCR. V, J and clone size are those of that table, while D and trimming were read from the DNA. This sample yields 55,000 to 75,000 clones, of which around 80% are seen a single time; around 3.2% belongs to the top ten.

The TCR comes from a man aged 55 to 70 with acute or convalescent COVID-19. Sequenced input: peripheral blood. This chain joins TRBV28 and TRBJ2-1, with TRBD2 matching over 7 bases. CDR3 DNA sequence: TGTGCCAGCAGTTACCCGGGGGGTGCGGGTGGGCAGTTCTTC. This translates into CASSYPGGAGGQFF.